This T cell receptor (beta chain) derives from a study of radiotherapy plus CTLA-4 blockade in lung cancer. Study-wide results and limits: After treatment with radiotherapy plus ipilimumab, TCR clones that came from the tumor expanded in blood.

CDR1 is WNHNN, CDR2 SYGVQD, per germline (reference sequence). CDR3 size: 15 residues. J lost 7 bases, V lost 2 bases, and 5 bases had no gene match. This clone has only a few counts. Its antigen remains unknown. Produced via immunoSEQ multiplex PCR; TCRdb's table is partial and in-frame only. Of about 15,000 clones detected, 65% to 75% appear once; the ten largest clones hold approximately 53%. The sequencing used peripheral blood, collected from a patient treated with radiotherapy plus ipilimumab. The sequence came from a human donor with non-small cell lung cancer whose response to radiotherapy plus ipilimumab could not be evaluated. V usage is TRBV10-1 and J usage is TRBJ2-2; 9 bases are a match to TRBD2. CDR3 sequence (DNA): TGCGCCAGCAGTGAGGGGACTAGCTTTGTCGGGGAGCTGTTTTTT. This gives the protein CASSEGTSFVGELFF.